This T cell receptor (beta chain) is drawn from a study of blood T cell repertoires in COVID-19 (TCRdb year 2020). As for the study more broadly: The collaborator samples originated in the United States, Italy and Spain and spanned the acute and convalescent phases of COVID-19. The material from the prospective study consisted of cDNA or gDNA derived from T cells, B-cell-depleted T cells, or PBMCs. Subjects who had been exposed to COVID-19, were actively infected with it, or had recovered from it provided the deeply sampled blood TCRbeta repertoires that made up the dataset. The repertoires were made available in a free public database intended to serve as a resource for research on the immune response to SARS-CoV-2. Samples came from the ongoing ImmuneRACE study (first 160 participants) plus 1,254 subjects from 6 global collaborators. Sample metadata almost always included a de-identified subject ID, COVID-19 status, age in years and sex. HLA class I and class II types, where available, came from metadata supplied by the sample provider rather than from assay-based typing.

TCRbeta CDR3 regions were amplified from genomic DNA using the immunoSEQ Assay, a bias-controlled multiplex PCR. The paper's processing steps were these. The number of nucleated cells in each sample was estimated by amplification of reference gene primers within the assay. Sequence reads were collapsed and filtered to measure the absolute abundance of every unique TCRbeta CDR3 rearrangement. For each sample, productive Simpson clonality was calculated by taking the square root of Simpson's diversity index across productive rearrangements. TCRdb re-hosts the immuneACCESS table, in-frame sequences only. Its copies lack some clones; in the studies checked, an unresolved V gene accounts for under half of them, and the cause for the rest is not known. That table supplies the V and J calls and clone size; D and trimming were determined from the DNA. In all, the sample holds 130,000 to 150,000 clones, and approximately 92% of those were seen once. Just over 3% of the sample is in the top ten clones.

The paper as a whole reports these results and caveats: How much clinical and demographic metadata was included differed by source and by participant, and the metadata was provided uncurated.

Note on this clone: It has no known antigen specificity. There are no base qualities to consult, and no much larger clone falls within one base.

Collaborating institutions collected whole blood in K2EDTA tubes following their own protocols. For TCRbeta analysis, collaborator samples were shipped as frozen whole blood, as isolated PBMCs, or as DNA extracted from either sample type. V lost 7 bases and J lost 6 bases, and the count of bases not matched to a germline gene is 5. The CDR3 has 14 amino acids, counting the end cysteine and phenylalanine. The retained sequence is limited to the CDR3, 42 bases, with the frame set at the first base. CDR1 and CDR2 (MNHEY, SMNVEV) derive from the germline V gene (reference sequence). Input material: peripheral blood. The TCR originated in a woman aged 60-75 years with active COVID-19. The chain links TRBV27 with TRBJ2-7; TRBD2 lines up with 14 middle nucleotides. CDR3 region: CASTPGLAGAEQYF. The nucleotide sequence reads TGTGCCAGCACTCCGGGACTAGCGGGAGCCGAGCAGTACTTC.